The 4 T cell receptor beta chains in this list originate from one sample, sequenced in a study of blood T cell repertoires in COVID-19. Measured with immunoSEQ multiplex PCR; TCRdb has only the in-frame clones, and not every one. The profile covers 60,000 or so clones, with just over 70% appearing a single time and 51% taken by the ten largest. Material for sequencing was PBMCs or T cells enriched from blood (not recorded which). The receptors originated from a woman aged 60-75 years who had been exposed to COVID-19.

This chain connects TRBV7-2 to TRBJ1-6, with 7 bases identical to TRBD1. V shed 2 bases and J 8 bases; nucleotides not matched to a gene: 3. This CDR3 is 14 amino acids long. Germline loops: CDR1 SGHTA, CDR2 FQGNSA. CDR3 nucleotide sequence: TGTGCCAGCAGCTTACAGCAGGGGGATTCACCCCTCCACTTT. Translated: CASSLQQGDSPLHF.

The V call is TRBV19, the J call TRBJ1-6; TRBD1 matches at 7 bases. Germline CDR1 and CDR2: LNHDA and SQIVND (reference sequence). The CDR3 is 15 residues long. The trim removed 3 bases at V and 7 bases at J, leaving 6 bases unmatched. CDR3 residues: CASSIGTVLNSPLHF. The CDR3 DNA follows: TGTGCCAGTAGTATCGGGACAGTTCTGAATTCACCCCTCCACTTT.

This chain joins TRBV7-2 and TRBJ2-5; D is perhaps TRBD2 (5 bases). This CDR3 region has 13 residues. In germline, CDR1 is SGHTA, CDR2 FQGNSA. Trimming pared 2 bases from V and 5 bases from J, leaving 9 bases between. This chain's CDR3 is CASSLLREETQYF. Written as DNA, the CDR3 is TGTGCCAGCAGCTTACTTAGGGAGGAGACCCAGTACTTC.

This clone has just one count. V and J are TRBV24-1 and TRBJ2-1; the D is unclear. Germline V gene lookup returns CDR1 KGHDR and CDR2 SFDVKD. The CDR3 has 15 amino acids. Trimming left V 5 bases short and J 1 base short, with 11 bases between. The CDR3 reads CATSAQTQSYNEQFF. CDR3 in DNA: TGTGCCACCAGTGCACAAACACAGTCCTACAATGAGCAGTTCTTC.